The clone carrying this T cell receptor (beta chain) was observed a few times. As yet, its antigen is unknown. CDR3 length equals 15 residues. V dropped 1 base and J dropped 6 bases, with 13 bases sitting between them. Germline V CDR1 and CDR2: LNHNV, YYDKDF (reference sequence). This sample is part of a study of T-cell reconstitution after alpha-beta-depleted transplantation in children. Findings of the study overall: Reported findings indicate that, about two months after transplant, alpha-beta T cells came from several hundred expanded clones, which were derived from non-depleted graft cells. In some patients, recipient T cells and intrathymic progenitors surviving conditioning explained high day-60 diversity. Newly made T cells mostly supplied T-cell counts and diversity one year after transplant.

A library of TCRbeta sequences, prepared with unique molecular identifiers, was generated. TCRdb reprocessed the PCR reads with MiXCR, giving one entry per CDR3 protein. The sample yields about 980,000 distinct CDR3 sequences, roughly 29% seen once. The gene calls are TRBV15 and TRBJ2-1; D not certain. This sample comprised PBMCs, mostly from graft donor cells, obtained 360 days after TCRalphabeta/CD19-depleted stem cell transplant. The clonotype comes from a boy in the first two years of life who had a stem cell transplant for SCID, so the T cells may come from the graft donor. In DNA, the CDR3 is TGTGCCACCAGCAGAGGCGAGGTTGGCAGCAATGAGCAGTTCTTC. Amino acids: CATSRGEVGSNEQFF. Combining the CDR3 with reference TRBV15 and TRBJ2-1 gives the whole variable domain DAMVIQNPRYQVTQFGKPVTLSCSQTLNHNVMYWYQQKSSQAPKLLFHYYDKDFNNEADTPDNFQSRRPNTSFCFLDIRSPGLGDTAMYLCATSRGEVGSNEQFFGPGTRLTVL.